This section outlines one T cell receptor (beta chain) sequence together with its context. The antigen this receptor binds is unknown. Per-nucleotide qualities are absent, and no much larger clonotype sits a single base away. Libraries came from RT-PCR. These reads were obtained on an Illumina HiSeq 2500. TCRdb took the public reads, trimmed them with fastp at Q25, ran MiXCR for clone calling and kept in-frame beta chains. All rows with the same CDR3 protein become a single entry with the most common DNA and genes. The sample includes some 570,000 distinct CDR3 sequences, with around 11% observed a single time. The top ten clones comprise 9.5% to 11% of the sample. The data were taken from a study of response to subunit inactivated influenza vaccine (dated by TCRdb to the late 2010s). With regard to the full study: To follow how T cells responded to a trivalent subunit inactivated influenza vaccine, the researchers relied on deep quantitative profiling of the T cell receptor repertoire. The research as a whole found: It was suggested by the authors that each seasonal influenza vaccination may recruit only a limited number of new T cells.

According to the germline V gene, CDR1 reads ENHRY and CDR2 reads SYGVKD. V sheds 2 bases and J sheds 0 bases, leaving 14 bases between their ends. Spanning cysteine to phenylalanine, the CDR3 consists of 18 amino acids. This entry keeps only the CDR3 DNA: 54 bases, framed from base 1. The same sample was also used in a study of T cells expressing NK-cell markers. The second study reports: The TCR beta cDNA libraries were made using 5'RACE template switching, a step that added both a universal primer site and unique molecular identifiers. Several donors provided sorted CD3+CD56+NKG2C+, CD3+CD56+NKG2C- and CD3+CD56-NKG2C+ T-cell subsets, whose TCR beta-chain repertoires were profiled. Among the eight sequenced donors, seven were HCMV-seropositive and one was HCMV-seronegative. To restrict sorting to alphabetaTCR-expressing T cells, an anti-gammadeltaTCR antibody was added in several experiments. In more than five donors, the dominant CD3+CD56+NKG2C+ clonotypes were found to rank among the top 10 CD8+ clonotypes and to make up about 1.0-8% of CD8+ T cells. Those dominant clonotypes were again the most abundant among CD3+CD56-NKG2C+ cells in several donors, at about 28.3-60.1%. Whether the expanded NKG2C-expressing T cell clones were specific for HCMV antigens was left unclear. All eight donors whose samples were sequenced were randomly selected healthy volunteers, three of them men and five women. A commercial ELISA kit detecting HCMV-specific IgG in serum was used to determine HCMV serostatus. Peripheral blood mononuclear cells were isolated from blood by Ficoll density gradient centrifugation. For about 6 donors, bulk peripheral blood T-cell repertoires were additionally sequenced from unsorted PBMC. cDNA synthesis was primed from the TCR beta constant segment and was followed by two successive PCR amplification steps. The libraries were sequenced on Illumina HiSeq 2000/2500, MiSeq or NextSeq, producing 2 x 150 bp reads. MIGEC was used to demultiplex reads and group the reads by UMI, and MiTCR was used to assemble and quantify clonotypes. To exclude erroneous sequences, only TCR cDNA sequences supported by at least two reads were retained. The tcR package was used for downstream repertoire analysis, with clonotypes matched between fractions based on CDR3 nucleotide sequence plus V segment. Antigen specificity was annotated against VDJdb with VDJmatch, allowing one amino acid substitution in CDR3.

The TCR sequence derives from a man aged 50 or older who received an inactivated influenza vaccine. Donor details come from another sample of the same person, matched by shared clones. In this chain, TRBV10-3 is recombined with TRBJ2-6; a weak D assignment points to TRBD2 (6 bases agree). This sample comprised PBMCs from blood, obtained on the day of vaccination. The sequenced DNA is TGTGCCATCAGTGAGCTGGGACTTCTTCTCTCTGGGGCCAACGTCCTGACTTTC. Translated, it gives CAISELGLLLSGANVLTF.